The rows below give T cell receptor beta chains drawn from one sample of a study of beta chain features in type 1 diabetes. The repertoire was sequenced with immunoSEQ multiplex PCR; TCRdb's copy has only in-frame clones and lacks some. The top ten hold roughly 6.7% of the sample, which has 250,000 to 400,000 clones, 11% to 15% seen once. The sequenced sample consisted of central memory CD4+ T cells from blood. The origin of the receptors is a man under 40 in good health. CDR3s include the opening cysteine and the closing phenylalanine or tryptophan. D genes are given only for firm matches.

v_call | d_call | cdr3_aa
TRBV19 | TRBD1 | CASSLGRTGVEGYTF
TRBV30 | NA | CAWGFNEQFF
TRBV7-2 | NA | CASSLGSGRVDYGYTF
TRBV5-1 | TRBD2 | CASSSGLADHNEQFF
TRBV6-5 | NA | CASSSTGRQPQHF
TRBV29-1 | TRBD1 | CSVERGRDIQYF
TRBV7-2 | NA | CASSLYWDPSNQPQHF
TRBV27 | TRBD1 | CASSPGQGRGLRVGAKNIQYF
TRBV19 | TRBD2 | CASSTAGGSYEQYF
TRBV6-5 | NA | CASSGGVYEQYF
TRBV7-8 | NA | CASSLTGASYGYTF
TRBV11-2 | TRBD1 | CASSHRQGRGNTEAFF
TRBV7-7 | NA | CASSFGSTGELFF
TRBV4-2 | TRBD2 | CASSQVPMSRLAGGMNEQFF
TRBV11-2 | TRBD1 | CASSLTGESYNSPLHF
TRBV12-5 | TRBD1 | CASVATGYWDEQFF
TRBV11-3 | TRBD1 | CASSTHRGLNTEAFF
TRBV10-3 | NA | CAINQERINEQFF
TRBV10-3 | TRBD1 | CAINDRDSGTNTEAFF
TRBV6-5 | NA | CASSRQGYFEAFF
TRBV6-5 | NA | CASSLVFGTEAFF
TRBV7-2 | NA | CASSYDDTEAFF
TRBV29-1 | NA | CSVASHQTGTEQYF
TRBV2 | TRBD2 | CASTREAMNEQFF
TRBV30 | NA | CATGIYEQFF
TRBV27 | NA | CAYPTGTQNTGELFF
TRBV19 | NA | CASSIDAGANVLTF
TRBV7-2 | NA | CASSLAVGGPLNNEQFF
TRBV29-1 | TRBD1 | CSVEIPGTGGNGYTF
TRBV7-2 | TRBD1 | CASTPLTGAYGYTF
TRBV7-2 | TRBD1 | CASSPGQGRGYTF
TRBV27 | TRBD2 | CASSPHLGRRTSNINEQFF
TRBV7-2 | TRBD2 | CASSGQRGSSYNEQFF
TRBV5-4 | TRBD1 | CASSSRGSRQETQYF
TRBV27 | NA | CASSFARATDTQYF
TRBV7-2 | TRBD2 | CASSLGGGTQKQFF
TRBV7-3 | NA | CASSPGTRNSPLHF
TRBV25-1 | TRBD1 | CASSRQGDTEAFF
TRBV30 | TRBD2 | CAWSRRGADTQYF
TRBV19 | NA | CASSGTEGNYGYTF
TRBV27 | TRBD1 | CASRGQVNSPLHF
TRBV7-2 | NA | CASSHPRSSYNSPLHF
TRBV25-1 | TRBD1 | CASRQQGFDSPLHF
TRBV5-1 | NA | CASSLAGAQNYGYTF
TRBV2 | TRBD2 | CASSRTSGEDEQFF
TRBV7-7 | NA | CASSLGSWGSYNEQFF
TRBV28 | TRBD1 | CASSGTGQGYTF
TRBV4-1 | NA | CASSQEGTGANVLTF
TRBV9 | TRBD1 | CASSAGGQGTEAFF
TRBV29-1 | TRBD1 | CSVEGQGSWFGQFF
TRBV7-2 | NA | CASSSGGTADTQYF